This T cell receptor (beta chain) was captured by sequencing in a study of blood T cells in healthy people across ages. CDR1 and CDR2 from the germline V gene are DFQATT and SNEGSKA (reference sequence). Trimming cost V 6 bases and J 1 base, with 12 bases left between them. The CDR3 runs 14 residues. Next came a second PCR, run for about 7 to 12 cycles, which used a sample-barcoded 5' primer along with a J-beta primer mix. TCRdb analysed the 5' RACE reads with MiXCR anew, one entry per CDR3 protein. The repertoire holds approximately 800,000 distinct CDR3 sequences, with roughly 25% as singletons. These data were likewise used in another study, on T cells of mothers and their children. As reported in that work: Researchers put all of the extracted RNA into cDNA synthesis, using roughly 1.5 ug per 15 ul. Each mother yielded more than 8.5 million TCR beta CDR3 reads. Each child yielded 2.5 million to 3 million reads.

The clonotype originates from a boy between 10 and 17 years old in good health. The sample taken for sequencing was blood. The chain carries TRBV20-1 and TRBJ1-4; D is unclear. The CDR3 sequence is CSATDRLTNEKLFF. In DNA, the CDR3 is TGCAGTGCAACCGACCGTCTAACTAATGAAAAACTGTTTTTT.